The 13 T cell receptor beta chains in this list originate from one sample, sequenced in a study of blood T cells in healthy people across ages. The authors ran a second PCR of about 7 to 11 cycles using a sample-barcoded 5' primer and a J-beta primer mix. TCRdb analysed the 5' RACE reads with MiXCR anew, one entry per CDR3 protein. The sample lists fewer than 2 million distinct CDR3 sequences; approximately 40% were seen once. What was sequenced was blood. The receptor source for this set is a human donor in good health.

This chain connects TRBV20-1 to TRBJ2-1; 8 nucleotides align to TRBD1. Germline V gene sequence: CDR1 DFQATT, CDR2 SNEGSKA (reference sequence). CDR3 size: 15 residues. J was trimmed by 6 bases and V by 5 bases; bases with no gene match: 12. DNA of the CDR3: TGCAGTGCTGGAACAGGACAGGGTTTGGGCAATGAGCAGTTCTTC. Translated, it gives CSAGTGQGLGNEQFF.

This clonotype occurred a few times. This rearrangement joins TRBV11-2 to TRBJ2-3; 12 nucleotides agree with TRBD2. The length of the CDR3 is 22 residues. Trimming removed 5 bases from V and 0 bases from J; junction bases left unmatched: 21. Germline CDR1 is SGHAT and CDR2 is FQNNGV. The CDR3 protein is CASSTQPPGLAGSPISTDTQYF. CDR3 coding DNA: TGTGCCAGCAGCACCCAACCCCCGGGACTAGCGGGTTCTCCCATAAGCACAGATACGCAGTATTTT. The full variable domain, in which reference TRBV11-2 and TRBJ2-3 provide the parts outside the CDR3, is EAGVAQSPRYKIIEKRQSVAFWCNPISGHATLYWYQQILGQGPKLLIQFQNNGVVDDSQLPKDRFSAERLKGVDSTLKIQPAKLEDSAVYLCASSTQPPGLAGSPISTDTQYFGPGTRLTVL.

This chain connects TRBV3-1 to TRBJ2-1; D is perhaps TRBD2 (6 bases). Trimming removed 4 bases at V and 7 bases at J, with 17 bases between. Per the germline V gene, CDR1 is LGHDT and CDR2 is YNNKEL (reference sequence). This CDR3 spans 15 amino acids. CDR3 DNA sequence: TGTGCCAGCAGCCCAGAGGACCTCCGGGGGAATGAGCAGTTCTTC. Residues: CASSPEDLRGNEQFF.

The CDR3 here is CASSRPLGPQHF. The CDR3 DNA reads as TGTGCCAGCAGTAGGCCTCTGGGGCCCCAGCATTTT. The chain employs TRBV6-5 and TRBJ1-5; no definite D call. Trimming removed 5 bases at V and 9 bases at J, with 11 bases between. Germline values: CDR1 MNHEY, CDR2 SVGAGI. This CDR3 contains 12 residues.

The rearrangement links TRBV15 to TRBJ1-2; D gene ambiguous. V lost 8 bases and J 8 bases, leaving 24 bases between the germline ends. CDR1 and CDR2 from the germline V gene are LNHNV and YYDKDF (reference sequence). The CDR3 is 15 residues long. CDR3 region: CATHFYGERSGGYTF. The DNA of the CDR3 is TGTGCCACCCACTTCTATGGGGAGCGATCCGGGGGCTACACCTTC.

The chain joins TRBV27 to TRBJ2-5, with TRBD1 matching 7 bases. Near its end, the DNA agrees better with TRBJ2-7, so the J call may be wrong. Germline CDR1 reads MNHEY; CDR2 reads SMNVEV (reference sequence). This CDR3 is 16 amino acids long. CDR3 DNA sequence: TGTGCCAGAAAGGGACAGCGGCTACCTACTCCCTACGAGCAGTACTTC. Amino acid sequence: CARKGQRLPTPYEQYF.

As concerns this clonotype: The conserved phenylalanine or tryptophan normally closing the CDR3 is absent here, so this likely arose from a read error. V is TRBV5-6 and J is TRBJ1-6; D is ambiguous. The ends were cut back, 0 bases at V and 6 bases at J, with 10 bases in the middle. The CDR3 extends over 15 amino acids. Per germline, CDR1 SGHDT and CDR2 YYEEEE. This CDR3 reads CASSLEGLGNSPLHC. CDR3 sequence (DNA): TGTGCCAGCAGCTTGGAGGGTTTGGGTAATTCACCCCTCCACTGT.

This clonotype occurred a few times. The chain has TRBV29-1 and TRBJ2-3; 12 nucleotides line up with TRBD2. Per germline, CDR1 SQVTM and CDR2 ANQGSEA. The length of the CDR3 is 14 residues. Unmatched junction bases numbered 9, after V lost 4 bases and J lost 10 bases. The CDR3 loop is CSVGTSGGSIAQYF. The DNA for the CDR3 is TGCAGCGTTGGAACTAGCGGGGGGTCTATCGCGCAGTATTTT.

The chain recombines TRBV4-3 with TRBJ2-4; D perhaps matches TRBD2 (6 bases). The V end lost 0 bases, the J end lost 0 bases, and 12 bases lay between the germline ends. The CDR3 is 17 residues long. In germline, CDR1 is LGHNA, CDR2 YSLEER. The CDR3 coding sequence is TGCGCCAGCAGCCAAGATGGGGACTTGTTAGCCAAAAACATTCAGTACTTC. Amino acids: CASSQDGDLLAKNIQYF.

The chain carries TRBV7-2 and TRBJ1-2; TRBD1 is a possible D gene (6 bases). Trimming pared 5 bases from V and 4 bases from J, leaving 17 bases between. CDR3 size: 15 residues. Germline V gives CDR1 SGHTA, CDR2 FQGNSA. Here the CDR3 DNA reads TGTGCCAGCAGCATCCGGGACACCACCATCTATGGCTACACCTTC. Its translation is CASSIRDTTIYGYTF.

This clonotype was seen a handful of times. The junction shows a germline mismatch at one end, possibly a read error. The chain is built from TRBV7-2 and TRBJ2-7, with 15 bases fitting TRBD2. The length of the CDR3 is 17 residues. Germline CDR1 reads SGHTA; CDR2 reads FQGNSA. CDR3 sequence: CASSFTIGTSGGYEQYF. The CDR3 DNA follows: TGTGCCAGCAGCTTTACCATAGGGACTAGCGGGGGGTACGAACAGTACTTC.

The chain's CDR3 is CATFGGLNTGELFF. CDR3 in DNA: TGTGCCACATTCGGGGGCCTGAACACCGGGGAGCTGTTTTTT. The rearrangement links TRBV24-1 to TRBJ2-2; tentatively, D is TRBD1 or TRBD2 (6 bases each). The germline V gene encodes CDR1 KGHDR and CDR2 SFDVKD. This CDR3 contains 14 residues. V lost 10 bases, J lost 1 base, and 12 bases lay in between.

This clonotype has at least ten counts. This chain joins TRBV20-1 and TRBJ2-1; no clear D. The CDR3 is 12 amino acids. Germline lookup yields CDR1 DFQATT and CDR2 SNEGSKA (reference sequence). V lost 4 bases and J 9 bases, leaving 13 bases between the germline ends. The CDR3 coding sequence is TGCAGTGCTACAATTGGCGTTGGTGAGCAGTTCTTC. Translation: CSATIGVGEQFF.